The 10 T cell receptor beta chains presented below share a single source sample, sequenced in a study of cytomegalovirus exposure and HLA in healthy donors. The PCR used 60 Vbeta and 13 Jbeta primers. Method: immunoSEQ multiplex PCR; TCRdb's copy keeps in-frame clones and lacks some. Altogether roughly 230,000 clones are present, 78% being singletons, with the ten largest covering under 0.6%. Source material: PBMCs. Every receptor here comes from a boy aged 10-17 years in good health and CMV-seronegative.

The V call is TRBV19, the J call TRBJ2-6; the match to TRBD1 covers 9 bases. V shed 5 bases, J shed 0 bases, and the junction held 11 bases outside the gene matches. CDR3 size: 19 residues. Germline CDR1 and CDR2: LNHDA and SQIVND (reference sequence). CDR3 nucleotides: TGTGCCAGTAGTCTACTCCCCGGGACAGGGACCTCTGGGGCCAACGTCCTGACTTTC. Its protein product is CASSLLPGTGTSGANVLTF.

The gene calls are TRBV27 and TRBJ2-7; 8 nucleotides match TRBD2. The CDR3 covers 14 residues. With V trimmed by 5 bases and J by 3 bases, 6 bases remained unmatched. Germline V CDR1 and CDR2: MNHEY, SMNVEV (reference sequence). DNA of the CDR3: TGTGCCAGCAGTGTCTCGGGGGGGCACTACGAGCAGTACTTC. Its protein product is CASSVSGGHYEQYF.

The gene calls are TRBV5-6 and TRBJ1-1; D is unclear. CDR1 SGHDT and CDR2 YYEEEE come from the germline V gene. Trimming pared 1 base from V and 0 bases from J, leaving 16 bases between. The CDR3 runs to 17 residues. CDR3 DNA: TGTGCCAGCAGCTTGCGGGGTTTTTACGGGATGAACACTGAAGCTTTCTTT. Translated: CASSLRGFYGMNTEAFF. Using reference TRBV5-6 and TRBJ1-1 for the parts outside the CDR3, the full variable domain is DAGVTQSPTHLIKTRGQQVTLRCSPKSGHDTVSWYQQALGQGPQFIFQYYEEEERQRGNFPDRFSGHQFPNYSSELNVNALLLGDSALYLCASSLRGFYGMNTEAFFGQGTRLTVV.

This clone was counted once. The rearrangement uses TRBV11-3 and TRBJ1-1, with 11 bases lining up with TRBD1. CDR1 and CDR2 (germline): SGHNT, YENEEA. Trimming removed 2 bases from V and 4 bases from J; junction bases left unmatched: 6. CDR3 length: 16 amino acids. The chain's CDR3 is CASSLSGTGGFTEAFF. In nucleotides, the CDR3 is TGTGCCAGCAGCTTATCCGGGACAGGGGGTTTCACTGAAGCTTTCTTT. The variable domain in full, completed from reference TRBV11-3 and TRBJ1-1, reads EAGVVQSPRYKIIEKKQPVAFWCNPISGHNTLYWYLQNLGQGPELLIRYENEEAVDDSQLPKDRFSAERLKGVDSTLKIQPAELGDSAVYLCASSLSGTGGFTEAFFGQGTRLTVV.

This chain connects TRBV7-9 to TRBJ1-1; TRBD1 aligns across 7 bases. Germline CDR1 reads SEHNR; CDR2 reads FQNEAQ (reference sequence). The length of the CDR3 is 13 residues. Trimming at V came to 3 bases and at J to 7 bases, leaving 5 bases not matched to a gene. For the CDR3, the DNA is TGTGCCAGCAGCTTCGACAGGGAAGGTGAAGCTTTCTTT. Translating gives CASSFDREGEAFF.

The genes are TRBV14 and TRBJ2-7; D gene unclear. CDR1 and CDR2 from the germline V gene are SGHDN and FVKESK. The V and J ends lost 1 base and 9 bases respectively, with 10 bases between them. The CDR3 covers 12 residues. This chain's CDR3 is CASSQGPAGQYF. CDR3 DNA sequence: TGTGCCAGCAGCCAAGGACCCGCAGGGCAGTACTTC.

This sequence joins TRBV25-1 and TRBJ1-2, with 7 bases that match TRBD1. Germline V gives CDR1 MGHDK, CDR2 SYGVNS. The CDR3 has 17 residues. V dropped 5 bases and J dropped 2; count of bases not matched to a gene: 14. The CDR3 nucleotides are TGTGCCAGCAGTCGTGAGGGGGCGGTAATAGGGAACTATGGCTACACCTTC. Protein sequence: CASSREGAVIGNYGYTF.

This clone came up once. The chain combines TRBV7-9 with TRBJ2-7; 7 bases map to TRBD2. The germline CDR1 and CDR2 sequences are SEHNR and FQNEAQ (reference sequence). Trimming at V came to 3 bases and at J to 6 bases, leaving 2 bases not matched to a gene. This CDR3 is 12 amino acids long. The CDR3 nucleotides read TGTGCCAGCAGCTTTTTAGCGGGCGAGCAGTACTTC. Its protein product is CASSFLAGEQYF.

The chain recombines TRBV27 with TRBJ1-5; perhaps TRBD1 as D (6 bases). The CDR3 has 18 amino acids. Germline V CDR1 and CDR2: MNHEY, SMNVEV (reference sequence). V was clipped by 4 bases and J by 0 bases, with 19 bases between them. CDR3: CASSSTRRGLYSNQPQHF. The CDR3 DNA is TGTGCCAGCAGTTCGACCCGCAGGGGCCTATATAGCAATCAGCCCCAGCATTTT.

The rearrangement uses TRBV30 and TRBJ2-1; TRBD2 might be the D (6 bases). The ends were cut back, 3 bases at V and 4 bases at J, with 13 bases in the middle. The CDR3 spans 14 residues. The V gene's germline CDR1 is GTSNPN and CDR2 SVGIG (reference sequence). The CDR3 bases are TGTGCCTGGAGCCGGGGGAGCCCTTACAATGAGCAGTTCTTC. It encodes CAWSRGSPYNEQFF. The variable domain in full, with the rest retrieved from reference TRBV30 and TRBJ2-1, is SQTIHQWPATLVQPVGSPLSLECTVEGTSNPNLYWYRQAAGRGLQLLFYSVGIGQISSEVPQNLSASRPQDRQFILSSKKLLLSDSGFYLCAWSRGSPYNEQFFGPGTRLTVL.